This is a list of T cell receptor beta chains from one sample in a study of blood T cells in healthy people across ages. One entry per CDR3 protein results from TCRdb running MiXCR on the 5' RACE reads. The data contain about 1.5 million distinct CDR3 sequences, under 55% of them singletons. The sequenced material came from blood. These receptors were taken from a woman aged 18 to 35 in good health. Both conserved end residues are part of each CDR3. The D gene is left open where the match is weak. Clone sizes are given selectively: once, few, many, or a class where the clone is expanded.

d_call: TRBD2; clone_size: many; j_call: TRBJ2-1; v_call: TRBV29-1; cdr3_nt: TGCAGCGTTGAAGGCGGGGGCTCCTACAATGAGCAGTTCTTC; cdr3_aa: CSVEGGGSYNEQFF
d_call: TRBD1; clone_size: -; j_call: TRBJ2-7; v_call: TRBV7-2; cdr3_nt: TGTGCCAGCAGCTTGGGGACAGTCTACTACGAGCAGTACTTC; cdr3_aa: CASSLGTVYYEQYF
d_call: TRBD2; clone_size: -; j_call: TRBJ2-3; v_call: TRBV3-1; cdr3_nt: TGTGCCAGCAGCCAAGAGGGACTAGCGGACGGCAACCCCACAGATACGCAGTATTTT; cdr3_aa: CASSQEGLADGNPTDTQYF
d_call: -; clone_size: few; j_call: TRBJ2-7; v_call: TRBV10-3; cdr3_nt: TGTGCCATACAGGACAGTCCCGCCTACGAGCAGTACTTC; cdr3_aa: CAIQDSPAYEQYF
d_call: TRBD1; clone_size: -; j_call: TRBJ2-7; v_call: TRBV29-1; cdr3_nt: TGCAGCGTTGGGCCACGACAGGGGATCTACGAGCAGTACTTC; cdr3_aa: CSVGPRQGIYEQYF
d_call: -; clone_size: -; j_call: TRBJ1-4; v_call: TRBV29-1; cdr3_nt: TGCAGCGTTGAAAGTCGGGGGAAGGAAAAACTGTTTTTT; cdr3_aa: CSVESRGKEKLFF
d_call: -; clone_size: -; j_call: TRBJ1-4; v_call: TRBV5-1; cdr3_nt: TGCGCCAGCAGCTTGGACCTCAGCCTTTATAATGAAAAACTGTTTTTT; cdr3_aa: CASSLDLSLYNEKLFF
d_call: -; clone_size: -; j_call: TRBJ2-1; v_call: TRBV6-6; cdr3_nt: TGTGCCAGCAGTGGGGGGCAGCTCTACAATGAGCAGTTCTTC; cdr3_aa: CASSGGQLYNEQFF
d_call: TRBD1; clone_size: -; j_call: TRBJ2-7; v_call: TRBV6-1; cdr3_nt: TGTGCCAGCAGCTTCCAGGGGGTTCCCTCCTACGAGCAGTACTTC; cdr3_aa: CASSFQGVPSYEQYF
d_call: TRBD1; clone_size: few; j_call: TRBJ1-2; v_call: TRBV27; cdr3_nt: TGTGCCAGCAGGGGAGGGACAGTGGACTTTGGGAACTATGGCTACACCTTC; cdr3_aa: CASRGGTVDFGNYGYTF
d_call: TRBD1; clone_size: -; j_call: TRBJ2-1; v_call: TRBV4-1; cdr3_nt: TGCGCCAGCAGCCAAGTGCAGGGGGCCTACAATGAGCAGTTCTTC; cdr3_aa: CASSQVQGAYNEQFF
d_call: -; clone_size: once; j_call: TRBJ1-2; v_call: TRBV5-1; cdr3_nt: TGCGCCAGCAGCGGATGGACATCTCAAGAGGATGGCTACACCTTC; cdr3_aa: CASSGWTSQEDGYTF
d_call: -; clone_size: few; j_call: TRBJ1-1; v_call: TRBV29-1; cdr3_nt: TGCAGCGGGAGGAACAGGGAGGCTGAAGCTTTCTTT; cdr3_aa: CSGRNREAEAFF
d_call: -; clone_size: few; j_call: TRBJ1-1; v_call: TRBV12-3/TRBV12-4; cdr3_nt: TGTGCCAGCAGTGTAGGAGGGAGGAACACTGAAGCTTTCTTT; cdr3_aa: CASSVGGRNTEAFF
d_call: TRBD1; clone_size: many; j_call: TRBJ2-7; v_call: TRBV29-1; cdr3_nt: TGCAGCACGAGGACAGGGATTAGCTCCTACGAGCAGTACTTC; cdr3_aa: CSTRTGISSYEQYF
d_call: -; clone_size: many; j_call: TRBJ2-7; v_call: TRBV27; cdr3_nt: TGTGCCAGCAGTTTCCTCGGCACCTACGAGCAGTACTTC; cdr3_aa: CASSFLGTYEQYF
d_call: TRBD1; clone_size: few; j_call: TRBJ2-5; v_call: TRBV27; cdr3_nt: TGTGCCAGCAGTCCACTCCCCGTAGGGACAGGGCTATGGGAGACCCAGTACTTC; cdr3_aa: CASSPLPVGTGLWETQYF
d_call: -; clone_size: few; j_call: TRBJ2-3; v_call: TRBV29-1; cdr3_nt: TGCAGCGTTGAAGGGCATCGGGAAGACACAGATACGCAGTATTTT; cdr3_aa: CSVEGHREDTDTQYF
d_call: -; clone_size: -; j_call: TRBJ1-5; v_call: TRBV20-1; cdr3_nt: TGCAGTGCTCCGGATAATAGCAATCAGCCCCAGCATTTT; cdr3_aa: CSAPDNSNQPQHF
d_call: -; clone_size: few; j_call: TRBJ2-5; v_call: TRBV9; cdr3_nt: TGTGCCAGCAGCGTAGGGACAGAACTCCAAGAGACCCAGTACTTC; cdr3_aa: CASSVGTELQETQYF
d_call: -; clone_size: -; j_call: TRBJ2-3; v_call: TRBV6-2/TRBV6-3; cdr3_nt: TGTGCCAGCAGACTACCAACAGATACGCAGTATTTT; cdr3_aa: CASRLPTDTQYF
d_call: -; clone_size: many; j_call: TRBJ2-7; v_call: TRBV20-1; cdr3_nt: TGCAGTGCTAGAGATCTGGCCAGGGGGGGGTACGAGCAGTACTTC; cdr3_aa: CSARDLARGGYEQYF
d_call: -; clone_size: few; j_call: TRBJ2-5; v_call: TRBV9; cdr3_nt: TGTGCCAGCAGCGGGGGGACCCTTCAAGAGACCCAGTACTTC; cdr3_aa: CASSGGTLQETQYF
d_call: TRBD2; clone_size: -; j_call: TRBJ2-1; v_call: TRBV4-1; cdr3_nt: TGCGCCAGCAGCCAGTTAGCGGGGGCGGCGTTCTTC; cdr3_aa: CASSQLAGAAFF
d_call: TRBD2; clone_size: many; j_call: TRBJ2-1; v_call: TRBV10-3; cdr3_nt: TGTGCCATCAGGGGAAGGACTAGCGGGAACGATGAGCAGTTCTTC; cdr3_aa: CAIRGRTSGNDEQFF
d_call: -; clone_size: -; j_call: TRBJ1-6; v_call: TRBV20-1; cdr3_nt: TGCAGTGCTAGACGCAGGGGACAATCACCCCTCCACTTT; cdr3_aa: CSARRRGQSPLHF
d_call: TRBD2; clone_size: few; j_call: TRBJ2-3; v_call: TRBV27; cdr3_nt: TGTGCCAGCAGTACTGGGACTAGCGGGGGGGTGACAGATACGCAGTATTTT; cdr3_aa: CASSTGTSGGVTDTQYF
d_call: TRBD2; clone_size: -; j_call: TRBJ2-1; v_call: TRBV6-6; cdr3_nt: TGTGCCAGCAGTTCCCTTAGCGGGGGGGCGTACAATGAGCAGTTCTTC; cdr3_aa: CASSSLSGGAYNEQFF
d_call: -; clone_size: -; j_call: TRBJ2-1; v_call: TRBV4-3; cdr3_nt: TGCGCCAGCAGCCAGGATGGGCTGAATGGGAATGAGCAGTTCTTC; cdr3_aa: CASSQDGLNGNEQFF
d_call: TRBD1; clone_size: -; j_call: TRBJ2-5; v_call: TRBV7-2; cdr3_nt: TGTGCCAGCAGCTGGATGACAGGGGTGGAGACCCAGTACTTC; cdr3_aa: CASSWMTGVETQYF
d_call: -; clone_size: -; j_call: TRBJ2-3; v_call: TRBV20-1; cdr3_nt: TGCAGTGCTAGGGCATACTCGGCAGGGATCACAGATACGCAGTATTTT; cdr3_aa: CSARAYSAGITDTQYF
d_call: -; clone_size: -; j_call: TRBJ2-3; v_call: TRBV7-9; cdr3_nt: TGTGCCAGCAGCTCCCCGTGGGACGAAGTAGATACGCAGTATTTT; cdr3_aa: CASSSPWDEVDTQYF
d_call: -; clone_size: -; j_call: TRBJ2-3; v_call: TRBV5-1; cdr3_nt: TGCGCCAGCAGCTTGACAGGGAACTCGGATACGCAGTATTTT; cdr3_aa: CASSLTGNSDTQYF
d_call: -; clone_size: -; j_call: TRBJ2-7; v_call: TRBV7-9; cdr3_nt: TGTGCCAGCAGCTTCGGACAGAACTCCCACGAGCAGTACTTC; cdr3_aa: CASSFGQNSHEQYF
d_call: TRBD1; clone_size: few; j_call: TRBJ1-1; v_call: TRBV12-3/TRBV12-4; cdr3_nt: TGTGCCAGCAGTTCACAGGGGAATTGGAACACTGAAGCTTTCTTT; cdr3_aa: CASSSQGNWNTEAFF
d_call: -; clone_size: -; j_call: TRBJ2-7; v_call: TRBV7-9; cdr3_nt: TGTGCCAGCAGCCCCGACAAGATGGTACCCGAGCAGTACTTC; cdr3_aa: CASSPDKMVPEQYF
d_call: -; clone_size: few; j_call: TRBJ1-1; v_call: TRBV19; cdr3_nt: TGTGCCAGTGGCAGGGTTGAAGCTTTCTTT; cdr3_aa: CASGRVEAFF
d_call: -; clone_size: few; j_call: TRBJ2-1; v_call: TRBV3-1; cdr3_nt: TGTGCCAGCAGCCAAGGGGATTTACTGGGGGACAATGAGCAGTTCTTC; cdr3_aa: CASSQGDLLGDNEQFF
d_call: -; clone_size: -; j_call: TRBJ2-1; v_call: TRBV19; cdr3_nt: TGTGCCAGTAGTATAGGGGCAGTCTACAATGAGCAGTTCTTC; cdr3_aa: CASSIGAVYNEQFF
d_call: -; clone_size: many; j_call: TRBJ2-1; v_call: TRBV10-3; cdr3_nt: TGTGCCATCAGTGACTTGACGGATGAGCAGTTCTTC; cdr3_aa: CAISDLTDEQFF
d_call: -; clone_size: -; j_call: TRBJ1-2; v_call: TRBV10-2; cdr3_nt: TGCGCCAGCAGCCAAGATGGAATCTATGGCTACACCTTC; cdr3_aa: CASSQDGIYGYTF